What follows is one TCR beta chain and its context. The sample originates from a study of OX40 agonist ivuxolimab in advanced cancers. After removal of 5 bases from V and 5 bases from J, the junction contained 8 bases not matched to a gene. This CDR3 is built from 14 residues. Germline lookup yields CDR1 MDHEN and CDR2 SYDVKM. Assay: immunoSEQ multiplex PCR; the TCRdb copy retains only in-frame clones and omits some. The sample contains about 95,000 clones, about 85% of which appear only once. The source is an adult with an advanced solid tumor such as melanoma, head and neck, liver or kidney cancer. The rearrangement joins TRBV28 to TRBJ2-7; 8 bases are a match to TRBD1. This sample comprised CD4+ or CD8+ T cells sorted from blood, obtained in a trial of the OX40 agonist ivuxolimab. CDR3 nucleotides: TGTGCCAGCAGTACCCCGGGACAGGCCCACGAGCAGTACTTC. Translated: CASSTPGQAHEQYF.